This record looks at one T cell receptor beta chain sequence and its context. MiXCR was run by TCRdb on the PCR reads, yielding one entry per CDR3 protein. The sample has roughly 10,000 distinct CDR3 sequences, 25% to 35% seen once. The sample comes from a study of immune characterization of retroperitoneal liposarcoma. From germline, CDR1 is MNHEY and CDR2 SMNVEV (reference sequence). The CDR3 totals 13 residues. V gave up 6 bases and J gave up 4 bases, with 12 bases separating them. The TCR sequence derives from a female donor with retroperitoneal liposarcoma. V gene TRBV27 combines with J gene TRBJ2-5, with D perhaps TRBD1 (5 bases). Sequencing input: tumor tissue. CDR3 in amino acids: CASSWGARETQYF. The CDR3, as DNA: TGTGCCAGCAGCTGGGGCGCCCGAGAGACCCAGTACTTC.